This T cell receptor (beta chain) was sequenced in a study of T cells in Graves' hyperthyroidism and ophthalmopathy. Overall study context: Specimen type is peripheral blood, collected at initial diagnosis prior to any treatment. The study, taken as a whole, reports: The model made its ophthalmopathy prediction, and onset followed a median approximately 6 months later.

This clonotype has more than one count but fewer than ten. Its antigen is undetermined. Using RNA transcripts as the source, TCR beta CDR3 regions were amplified. When the TCR CDR3 underwent first-round RT-PCR, the HTBI primer set was used. TCRdb re-called the multiplex PCR reads with MiXCR, one entry per CDR3 protein. Of hundreds of thousands of distinct CDR3 sequences listed, 16% are singletons. V was trimmed by 3 bases and J by 10 bases, leaving 17 bases between them. The CDR3 covers 14 residues. The V gene's germline CDR1 is MDHEN and CDR2 SYDVKM. The sequence derives from a young woman with Graves' hyperthyroidism. The specimen was blood. The chain couples TRBV28 to TRBJ2-3; D may be TRBD1 or TRBD2 (5 bases each). The chain's CDR3 is CASSFTGHSSAQYF. The CDR3 DNA is TGTGCCAGCAGTTTCACGGGGCACTCTTCCGCGCAGTATTTT.